These 9 T cell receptor beta chains came from one sample sequenced in a study of beta chain features in type 1 diabetes. Expressed TCRB transcripts were sequenced because the isolated RNA had all been reverse transcribed beforehand. Only in-frame clones appear in the TCRdb table, and some are missing; sequencing was by immunoSEQ multiplex PCR. This table has 350,000 to 400,000 clones, more than 13% appearing once. Sequenced: naive CD4+ T cells from blood. The source is a woman in her late teens or twenties in good health.

This clone was recorded a few times. The chain combines TRBV28 with TRBJ1-2, with a weak D call TRBD1 (6 bases). The CDR3 is 11 amino acids. Germline V gives CDR1 MDHEN, CDR2 SYDVKM. V lost 11 bases and J lost 2, with 9 bases in between. The CDR3 DNA sequence: TGTGCCTCAGGGGTCAACTATGGCTACACCTTC. This translates into CASGVNYGYTF.

This clone appeared a few times. J is TRBJ2-3 and V is TRBV18; 7 bases are shared with TRBD2. The germline gives CDR1 KGHSH, CDR2 LQKENI. J gave up 6 bases and V 6 bases, and 12 bases lay outside the gene matches. This CDR3 is 15 amino acids long. The CDR3 is CASSLILADTDTQYF. DNA of the CDR3: TGTGCCAGCTCTCTCATCCTAGCGGATACGGATACGCAGTATTTT.

A few counts support this clone. V and J are TRBV30 and TRBJ2-1, with 8 nucleotides matching TRBD2. Per the germline V gene, CDR1 is GTSNPN and CDR2 is SVGIG (reference sequence). The trim removed 3 bases at V and 9 bases at J, leaving 16 bases unmatched. The CDR3 is 16 amino acids. CDR3 nucleotides: TGTGCCTGGAGGTGGTCCGGGACTAGTAGGGCTGGTGAGCAGTTCTTC. Amino acid sequence: CAWRWSGTSRAGEQFF.

This clone appeared a few times. CDR3 sequence: CASRERPAGDEQFF. The CDR3, as DNA: TGTGCCAGCAGGGAGAGGCCCGCGGGGGATGAGCAGTTCTTC. The chain couples TRBV5-4 to TRBJ2-1, with 7 positions matching TRBD2. The CDR3 is 14 amino acids. V was pared by 5 bases and J by 8 bases, with 10 bases of the junction left unmatched. The germline CDR1 and CDR2 sequences are SGHNT and YYREEE (reference sequence).

This clone was observed a few times. Other DNA sequences from this sample encode an identical CDR3 as well. V and J are TRBV5-4 and TRBJ2-1; D gene ambiguous. V lost 2 bases and J lost 0, with 9 bases in between. The germline CDR1 and CDR2 sequences are SGHNT and YYREEE (reference sequence). The CDR3 is 15 amino acids. CDR3 in DNA: TGTGCCAGCAGCTTAGCAGGTAGCTCCTACAATGAGCAGTTCTTC. It codes for CASSLAGSSYNEQFF.

V is TRBV25-1 and J is TRBJ2-3, with TRBD2 matching 9 bases. V shed 6 bases, J shed 5 bases, and the junction held 12 bases outside the gene matches. The CDR3 totals 16 residues. Germline V lookup: CDR1 MGHDK, CDR2 SYGVNS. The CDR3 DNA follows: TGTGCCAGCAGGGCGGGGGGGCAGAGCATGAGAGATACGCAGTATTTT. This gives the protein CASRAGGQSMRDTQYF.

This clone was detected only a few times. The gene calls are TRBV29-1 and TRBJ1-2, with D perhaps TRBD1 (5 bases). The CDR3 totals 11 residues. Germline V gives CDR1 SQVTM, CDR2 ANQGSEA. Trimming took 4 bases from V and 7 from J, leaving 10 bases between them. The CDR3 here is CSVARVIGYTF. Here the CDR3 DNA reads TGCAGCGTTGCCAGGGTCATTGGCTACACCTTC.

This clone turned up a few times. This rearrangement joins TRBV18 to TRBJ1-5; TRBD1 is a possible D gene (5 bases). This CDR3 region has 13 residues. The germline V and J ends were trimmed by 5 bases and 6 bases, with 11 bases remaining between them. Germline loops: CDR1 KGHSH, CDR2 LQKENI. The CDR3 protein is CASSGGSFQPQHF. DNA of the CDR3: TGTGCCAGCTCAGGGGGGTCGTTTCAGCCCCAGCATTTT.

This clone showed up just a few times. This chain joins TRBV14 and TRBJ1-2, with D hard to call. The CDR3 loop spans 13 amino acids. CDR1 is SGHDN, CDR2 FVKESK, per germline. V lost 2 bases and J 6 bases, leaving 10 bases between the germline ends. This chain's CDR3 is CASSQRLIDGYTF. Here the CDR3 DNA reads TGTGCCAGCAGCCAACGTCTCATAGATGGCTACACCTTC. The full variable domain, in which reference TRBV14 and TRBJ1-2 provide the parts outside the CDR3, is EAGVTQFPSHSVIEKGQTVTLRCDPISGHDNLYWYRRVMGKEIKFLLHFVKESKQDESGMPNNRFLAERTGGTYSTLKVQPAELEDSGVYFCASSQRLIDGYTFGSGTRLTVV.